This T cell receptor (beta chain) was obtained from a study of CD8 T cells in ankylosing spondylitis. About this clonotype: Its specificity is not known.

With molecular barcodes, quantitative 5'-RACE was used to make the TCR beta libraries. TCRdb re-derived calls from the 5' RACE reads in MiXCR, one entry per CDR3 protein. The sample contains around 150,000 distinct CDR3 sequences, approximately 10% of which appear only once. The study's findings and limits: A motif of 7 or 8 highly homologous TCR beta variants was seen as apparently characteristic of ankylosing spondylitis blood. As reported, disease-linked clones showed significant enrichment in matched ankylosing spondylitis synovial fluid.

The CDR3 loop spans 14 amino acids. Germline values: CDR1 SEHNR, CDR2 FQNEAQ (reference sequence). Trimming removed 3 bases at V and 3 bases at J, with 11 bases between. This clonotype was sampled from a female donor with ankylosing spondylitis or in good health (not recorded which). The sequenced sample was blood, either unsorted or a sorted T cell fraction (not recorded which). V usage is TRBV7-9 and J usage is TRBJ2-5; the D gene is possibly TRBD1 (6 bases). DNA of the CDR3: TGTGCCAGCAGCTTGGGACAAGCGGAAGAGACCCAGTACTTC. It encodes CASSLGQAEETQYF.